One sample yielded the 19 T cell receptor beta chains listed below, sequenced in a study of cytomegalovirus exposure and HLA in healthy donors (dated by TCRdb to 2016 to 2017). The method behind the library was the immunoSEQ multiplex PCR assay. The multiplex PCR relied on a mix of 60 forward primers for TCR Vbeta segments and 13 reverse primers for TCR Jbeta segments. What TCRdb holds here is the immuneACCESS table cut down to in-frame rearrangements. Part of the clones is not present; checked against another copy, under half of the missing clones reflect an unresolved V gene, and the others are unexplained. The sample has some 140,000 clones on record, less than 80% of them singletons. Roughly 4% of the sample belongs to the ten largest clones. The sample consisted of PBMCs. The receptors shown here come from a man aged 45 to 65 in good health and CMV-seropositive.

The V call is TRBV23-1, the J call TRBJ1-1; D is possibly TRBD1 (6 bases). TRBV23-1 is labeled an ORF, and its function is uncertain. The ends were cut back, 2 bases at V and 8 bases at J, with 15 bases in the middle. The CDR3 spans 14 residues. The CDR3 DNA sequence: TGCGCCAGCAGTCAAACCCCCAAGGACAGAGAAGCTTTCTTT. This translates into CASSQTPKDREAFF.

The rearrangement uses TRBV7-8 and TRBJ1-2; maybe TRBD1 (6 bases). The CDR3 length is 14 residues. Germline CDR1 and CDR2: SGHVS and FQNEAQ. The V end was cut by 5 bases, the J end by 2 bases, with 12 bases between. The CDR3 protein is CASSEDRTNYGYTF. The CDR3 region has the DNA TGTGCCAGCAGCGAGGACAGAACGAACTATGGCTACACCTTC.

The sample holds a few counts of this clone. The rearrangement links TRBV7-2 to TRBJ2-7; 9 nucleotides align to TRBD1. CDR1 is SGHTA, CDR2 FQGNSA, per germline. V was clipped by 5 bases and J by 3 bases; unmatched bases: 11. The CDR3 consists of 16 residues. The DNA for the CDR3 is TGTGCCAGCAGCGACATAACAGGGGGCTCCCTCTACGAGCAGTACTTC. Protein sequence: CASSDITGGSLYEQYF.

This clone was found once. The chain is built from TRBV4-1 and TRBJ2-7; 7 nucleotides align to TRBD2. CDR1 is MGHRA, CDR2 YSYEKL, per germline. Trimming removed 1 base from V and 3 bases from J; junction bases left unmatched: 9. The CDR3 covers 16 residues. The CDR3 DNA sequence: TGCGCCAGCAGCCAAGGGGGGAGGGAGATTTTCTACGAGCAGTACTTC. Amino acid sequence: CASSQGGREIFYEQYF.

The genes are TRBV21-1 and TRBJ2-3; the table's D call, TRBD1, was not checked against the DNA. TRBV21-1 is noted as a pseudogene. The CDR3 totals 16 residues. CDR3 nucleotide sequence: TGTGCCAGCAGCATACAGGGGTTTAGTAGCACAGATACGCAGTATTTT. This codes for CASSIQGFSSTDTQYF.

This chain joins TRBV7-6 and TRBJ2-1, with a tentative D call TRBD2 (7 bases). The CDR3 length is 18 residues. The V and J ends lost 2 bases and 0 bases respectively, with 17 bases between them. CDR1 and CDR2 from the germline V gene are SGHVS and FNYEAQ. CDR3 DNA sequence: TGTGCCAGCAGCTTACCTGTGGGGGGGGCCAGCTCCTACAATGAGCAGTTCTTC. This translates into CASSLPVGGASSYNEQFF.

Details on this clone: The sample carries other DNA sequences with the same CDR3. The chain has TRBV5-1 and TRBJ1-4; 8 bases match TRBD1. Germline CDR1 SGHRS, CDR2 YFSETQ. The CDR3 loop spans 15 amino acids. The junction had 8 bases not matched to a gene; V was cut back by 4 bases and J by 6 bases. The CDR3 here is CASSPRTGGDEKLFF. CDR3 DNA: TGCGCCAGCAGCCCGCGAACAGGGGGTGATGAAAAACTGTTTTTT. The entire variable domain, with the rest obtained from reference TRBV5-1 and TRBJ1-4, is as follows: KAGVTQTPRYLIKTRGQQVTLSCSPISGHRSVSWYQQTPGQGLQFLFEYFSETQRNKGNFPGRFSGRQFSNSRSEMNVSTLELGDSALYLCASSPRTGGDEKLFFGSGTQLSVL.

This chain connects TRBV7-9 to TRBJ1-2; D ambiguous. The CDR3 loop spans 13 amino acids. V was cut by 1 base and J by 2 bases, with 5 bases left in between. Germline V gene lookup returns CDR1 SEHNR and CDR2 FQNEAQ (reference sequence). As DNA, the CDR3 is TGTGCCAGCAGCTTAGACAGCAACTATGGCTACACCTTC. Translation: CASSLDSNYGYTF.

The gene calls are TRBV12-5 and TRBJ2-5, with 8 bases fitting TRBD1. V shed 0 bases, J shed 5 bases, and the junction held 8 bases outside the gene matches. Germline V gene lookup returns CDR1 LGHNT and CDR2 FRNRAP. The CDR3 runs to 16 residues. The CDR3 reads CASGLVQSGGRETQYF. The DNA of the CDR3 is TGTGCTAGTGGTTTGGTCCAATCAGGGGGCCGGGAGACCCAGTACTTC.

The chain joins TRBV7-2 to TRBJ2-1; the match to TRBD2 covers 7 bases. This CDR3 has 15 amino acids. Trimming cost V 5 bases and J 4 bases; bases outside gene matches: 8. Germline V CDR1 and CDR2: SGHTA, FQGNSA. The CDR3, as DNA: TGTGCCAGCAGCCTCATAGCGGGCTATTACAATGAGCAGTTCTTC. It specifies CASSLIAGYYNEQFF. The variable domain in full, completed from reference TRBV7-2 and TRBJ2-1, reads GAGVSQSPSNKVTEKGKDVELRCDPISGHTALYWYRQSLGQGLEFLIYFQGNSAPDKSGLPSDRFSAERTGGSVSTLTIQRTQQEDSAVYLCASSLIAGYYNEQFFGPGTRLTVL.

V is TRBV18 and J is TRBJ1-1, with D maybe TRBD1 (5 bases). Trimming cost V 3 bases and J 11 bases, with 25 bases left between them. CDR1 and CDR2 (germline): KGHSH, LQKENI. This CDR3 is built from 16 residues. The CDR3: CASSPKKQEIYERAFF. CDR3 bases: TGTGCCAGCTCACCGAAAAAACAGGAGATTTACGAAAGGGCTTTCTTT. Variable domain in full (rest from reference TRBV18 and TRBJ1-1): NAGVMQNPRHLVRRRGQEARLRCSPMKGHSHVYWYRQLPEEGLKFMVYLQKENIIDESGMPKERFSAEFPKEGPSILRIQQVVRGDSAAYFCASSPKKQEIYERAFFGQGTRLTVV.

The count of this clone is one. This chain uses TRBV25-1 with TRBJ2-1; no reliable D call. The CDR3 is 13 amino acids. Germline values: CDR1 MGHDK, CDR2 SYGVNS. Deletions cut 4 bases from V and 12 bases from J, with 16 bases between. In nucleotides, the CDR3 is TGTGCCAGCAGTGGCTTCCCACCGGTACGGCAGTTCTTC. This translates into CASSGFPPVRQFF. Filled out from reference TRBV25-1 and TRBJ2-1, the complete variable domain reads EADIYQTPRYLVIGTGKKITLECSQTMGHDKMYWYQQDPGMELHLIHYSYGVNSTEKGDLSSESTVSRIRTEHFPLTLESARPSHTSQYLCASSGFPPVRQFFGPGTRLTVL.

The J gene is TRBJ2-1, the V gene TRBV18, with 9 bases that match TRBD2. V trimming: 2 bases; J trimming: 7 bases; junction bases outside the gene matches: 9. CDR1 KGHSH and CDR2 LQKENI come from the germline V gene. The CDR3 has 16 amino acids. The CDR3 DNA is TGTGCCAGCTCACCATCAGGCGGGGGGGCCCGAAATGAGCAGTTCTTC. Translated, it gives CASSPSGGGARNEQFF.

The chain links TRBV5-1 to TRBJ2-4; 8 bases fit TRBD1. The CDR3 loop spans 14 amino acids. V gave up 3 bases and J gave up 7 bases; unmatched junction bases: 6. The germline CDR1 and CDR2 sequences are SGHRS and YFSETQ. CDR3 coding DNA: TGCGCCAGCAGCTCCAGGGGGCGCGTCAACATTCAGTACTTC. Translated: CASSSRGRVNIQYF.

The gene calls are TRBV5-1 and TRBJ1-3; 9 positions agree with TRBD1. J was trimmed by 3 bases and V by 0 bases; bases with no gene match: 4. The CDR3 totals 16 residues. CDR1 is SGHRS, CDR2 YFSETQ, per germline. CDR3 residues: CASSLGDRDFGNTIYF. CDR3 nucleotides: TGCGCCAGCAGCTTGGGGGACAGGGACTTTGGAAACACCATATATTTT.

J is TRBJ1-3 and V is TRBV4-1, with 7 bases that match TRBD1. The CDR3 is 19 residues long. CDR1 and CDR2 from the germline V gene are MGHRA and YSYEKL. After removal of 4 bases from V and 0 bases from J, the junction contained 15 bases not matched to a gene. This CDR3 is CASSPSGGSTPSSGNTIYF. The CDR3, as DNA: TGCGCCAGCAGCCCGTCAGGGGGTTCTACACCCTCCTCTGGAAACACCATATATTTT.

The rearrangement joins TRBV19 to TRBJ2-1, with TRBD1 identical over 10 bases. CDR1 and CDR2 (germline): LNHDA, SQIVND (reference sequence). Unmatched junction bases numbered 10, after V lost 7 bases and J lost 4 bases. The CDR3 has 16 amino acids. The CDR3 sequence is CASTGTGDKFYNEQFF. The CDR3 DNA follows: TGTGCCAGTACCGGGACAGGGGACAAATTTTACAATGAGCAGTTCTTC. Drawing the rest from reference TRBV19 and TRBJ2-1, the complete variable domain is DGGITQSPKYLFRKEGQNVTLSCEQNLNHDAMYWYRQDPGQGLRLIYYSQIVNDFQKGDIAEGYSVSREKKESFPLTVTSAQKNPTAFYLCASTGTGDKFYNEQFFGPGTRLTVL.

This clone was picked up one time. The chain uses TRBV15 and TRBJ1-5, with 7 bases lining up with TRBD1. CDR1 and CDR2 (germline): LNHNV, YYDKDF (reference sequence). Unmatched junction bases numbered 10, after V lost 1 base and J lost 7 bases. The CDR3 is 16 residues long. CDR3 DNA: TGTGCCACCAGCAGAGTTCAGGGGGGCCATAACCAGCCCCAGCATTTT. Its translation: CATSRVQGGHNQPQHF.

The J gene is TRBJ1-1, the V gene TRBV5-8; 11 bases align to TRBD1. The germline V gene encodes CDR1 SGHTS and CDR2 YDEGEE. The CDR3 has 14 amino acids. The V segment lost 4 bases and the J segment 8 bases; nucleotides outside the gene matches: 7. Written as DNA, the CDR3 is TGTGCCAGCAGCGCTCGGGACAGGGGGTTAGAAGCTTTCTTT. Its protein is CASSARDRGLEAFF.